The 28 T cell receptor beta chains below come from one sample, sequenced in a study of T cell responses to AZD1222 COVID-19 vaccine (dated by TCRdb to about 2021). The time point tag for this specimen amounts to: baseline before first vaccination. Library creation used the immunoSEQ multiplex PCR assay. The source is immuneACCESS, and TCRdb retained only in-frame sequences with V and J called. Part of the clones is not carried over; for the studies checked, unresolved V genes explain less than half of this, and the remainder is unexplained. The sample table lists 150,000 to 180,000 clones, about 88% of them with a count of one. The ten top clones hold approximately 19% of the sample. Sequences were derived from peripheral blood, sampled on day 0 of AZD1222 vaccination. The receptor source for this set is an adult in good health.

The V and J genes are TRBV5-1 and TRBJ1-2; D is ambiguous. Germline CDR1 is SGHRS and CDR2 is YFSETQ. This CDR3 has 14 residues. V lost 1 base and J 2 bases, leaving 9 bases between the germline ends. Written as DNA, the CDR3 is TGCGCCAGCAGCTTGTCCGCCAGCAACTATGGCTACACCTTC. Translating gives CASSLSASNYGYTF. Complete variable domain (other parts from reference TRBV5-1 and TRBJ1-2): KAGVTQTPRYLIKTRGQQVTLSCSPISGHRSVSWYQQTPGQGLQFLFEYFSETQRNKGNFPGRFSGRQFSNSRSEMNVSTLELGDSALYLCASSLSASNYGYTFGSGTRLTVV.

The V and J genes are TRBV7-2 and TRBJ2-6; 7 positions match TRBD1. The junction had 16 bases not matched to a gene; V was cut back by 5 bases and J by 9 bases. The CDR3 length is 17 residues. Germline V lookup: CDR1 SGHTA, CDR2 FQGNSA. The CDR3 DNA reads TGTGCCAGCAGCCCCAAACTGGGACAGTCTGAGGACAACGTCCTGACTTTC. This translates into CASSPKLGQSEDNVLTF.

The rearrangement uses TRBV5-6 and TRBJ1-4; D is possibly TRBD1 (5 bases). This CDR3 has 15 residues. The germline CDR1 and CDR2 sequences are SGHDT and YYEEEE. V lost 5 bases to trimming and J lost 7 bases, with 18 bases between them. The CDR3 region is CASSSNPGEGEKLFF. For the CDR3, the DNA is TGTGCCAGCAGTTCCAACCCGGGGGAGGGTGAAAAACTGTTTTTT.

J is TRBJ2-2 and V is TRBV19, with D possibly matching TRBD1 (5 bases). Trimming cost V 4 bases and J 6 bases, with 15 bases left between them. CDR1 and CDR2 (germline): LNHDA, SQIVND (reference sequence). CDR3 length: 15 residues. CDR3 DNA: TGTGCCAGTAGTACCAATCTCCTAGGGGCCGGGGAGCTGTTTTTT. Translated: CASSTNLLGAGELFF. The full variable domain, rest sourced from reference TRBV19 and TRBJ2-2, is DGGITQSPKYLFRKEGQNVTLSCEQNLNHDAMYWYRQDPGQGLRLIYYSQIVNDFQKGDIAEGYSVSREKKESFPLTVTSAQKNPTAFYLCASSTNLLGAGELFFGEGSRLTVL.

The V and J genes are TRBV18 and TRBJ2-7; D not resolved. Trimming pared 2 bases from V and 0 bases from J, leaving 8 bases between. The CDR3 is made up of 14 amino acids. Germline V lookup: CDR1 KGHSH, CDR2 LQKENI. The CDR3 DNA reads TGTGCCAGCTCACCAGATAGGAACTCCTACGAGCAGTACTTC. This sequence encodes CASSPDRNSYEQYF.

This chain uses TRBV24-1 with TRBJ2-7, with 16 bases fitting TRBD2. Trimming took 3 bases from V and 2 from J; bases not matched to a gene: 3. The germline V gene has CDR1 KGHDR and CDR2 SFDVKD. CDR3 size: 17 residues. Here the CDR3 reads CATSDAGLAGGAYEQYF. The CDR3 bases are TGTGCCACCAGTGATGCGGGACTAGCGGGGGGGGCCTACGAGCAGTACTTC.

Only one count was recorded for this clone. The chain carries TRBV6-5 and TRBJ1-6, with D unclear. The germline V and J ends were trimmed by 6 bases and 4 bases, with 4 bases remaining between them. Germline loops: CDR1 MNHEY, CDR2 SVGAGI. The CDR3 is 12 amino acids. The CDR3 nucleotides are TGTGCCAGCAGGGTTTATAATTCACCCCTCCACTTT. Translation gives CASRVYNSPLHF.

CDR3 amino acids: CASRSGVATEAFF. The DNA of the CDR3 is TGCGCCAGCCGATCTGGGGTCGCCACTGAAGCTTTCTTT. The chain recombines TRBV5-1 with TRBJ1-1; D gene ambiguous. Per germline, CDR1 SGHRS and CDR2 YFSETQ. Trimming shortened V by 7 bases and J by 4 bases, and 14 bases separated the two germline ends. CDR3 length equals 13 residues.

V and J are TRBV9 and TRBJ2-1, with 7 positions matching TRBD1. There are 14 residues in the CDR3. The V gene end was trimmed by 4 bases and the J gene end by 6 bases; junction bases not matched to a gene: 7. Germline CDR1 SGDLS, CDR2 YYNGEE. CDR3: CASSISTGANEQFF. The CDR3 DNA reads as TGTGCCAGCAGCATATCCACAGGGGCCAATGAGCAGTTCTTC.

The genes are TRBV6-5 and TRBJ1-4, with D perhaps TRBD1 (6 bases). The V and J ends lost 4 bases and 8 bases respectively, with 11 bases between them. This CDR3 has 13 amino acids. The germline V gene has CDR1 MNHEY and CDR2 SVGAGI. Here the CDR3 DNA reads TGTGCCAGCAGTTTCGGGACATACGAAAAACTGTTTTTT. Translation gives CASSFGTYEKLFF.

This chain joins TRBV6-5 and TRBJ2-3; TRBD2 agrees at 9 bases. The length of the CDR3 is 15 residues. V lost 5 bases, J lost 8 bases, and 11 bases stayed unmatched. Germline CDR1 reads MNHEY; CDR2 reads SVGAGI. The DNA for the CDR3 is TGTGCCAGCAGTCGGCGGGAGGGGTTTATGGGTACGCAGTATTTT. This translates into CASSRREGFMGTQYF.

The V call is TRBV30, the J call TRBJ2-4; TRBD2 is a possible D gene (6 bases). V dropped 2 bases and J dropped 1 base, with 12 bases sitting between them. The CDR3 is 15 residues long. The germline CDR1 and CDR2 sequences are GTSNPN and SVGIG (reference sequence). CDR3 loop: CAWSLPRGAKNIQYF. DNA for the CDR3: TGTGCCTGGAGTCTACCCCGGGGGGCCAAAAACATTCAGTACTTC.

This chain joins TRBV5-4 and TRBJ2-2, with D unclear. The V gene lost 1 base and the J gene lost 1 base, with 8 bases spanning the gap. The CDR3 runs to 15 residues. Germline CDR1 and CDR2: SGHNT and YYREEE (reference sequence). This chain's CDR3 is CASSLSQKNTGELFF. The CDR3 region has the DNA TGTGCCAGCAGCTTGTCACAGAAGAACACCGGGGAGCTGTTTTTT.

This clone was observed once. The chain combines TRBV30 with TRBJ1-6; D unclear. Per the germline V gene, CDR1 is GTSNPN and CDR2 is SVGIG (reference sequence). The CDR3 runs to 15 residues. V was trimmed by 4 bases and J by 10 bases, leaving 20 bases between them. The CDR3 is CAWTLGLVKSSPLHF. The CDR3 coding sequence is TGTGCCTGGACCCTGGGATTGGTAAAAAGCTCACCCCTCCACTTT.

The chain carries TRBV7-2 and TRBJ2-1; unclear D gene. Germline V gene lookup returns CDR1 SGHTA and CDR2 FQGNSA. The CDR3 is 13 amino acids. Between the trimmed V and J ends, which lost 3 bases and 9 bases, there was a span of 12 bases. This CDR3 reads CASSFAPPGEQFF. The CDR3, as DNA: TGTGCCAGCAGCTTCGCTCCTCCCGGTGAGCAGTTCTTC. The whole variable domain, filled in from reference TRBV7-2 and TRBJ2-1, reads GAGVSQSPSNKVTEKGKDVELRCDPISGHTALYWYRQSLGQGLEFLIYFQGNSAPDKSGLPSDRFSAERTGGSVSTLTIQRTQQEDSAVYLCASSFAPPGEQFFGPGTRLTVL.

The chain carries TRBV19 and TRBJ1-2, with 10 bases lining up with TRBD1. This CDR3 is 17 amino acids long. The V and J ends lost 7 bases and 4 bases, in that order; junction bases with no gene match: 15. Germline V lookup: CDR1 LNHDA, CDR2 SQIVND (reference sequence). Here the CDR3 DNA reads TGTGCCAGTATAAGACCCGGGGACAGGGGTCTTGGCTATGGCTACACCTTC. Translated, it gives CASIRPGDRGLGYGYTF.

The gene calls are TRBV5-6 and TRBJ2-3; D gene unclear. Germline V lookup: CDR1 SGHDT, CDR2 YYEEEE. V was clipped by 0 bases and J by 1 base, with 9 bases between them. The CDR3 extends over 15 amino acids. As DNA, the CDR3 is TGTGCCAGCAGCTTGGCCCGAGGTGGCACAGATACGCAGTATTTT. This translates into CASSLARGGTDTQYF.

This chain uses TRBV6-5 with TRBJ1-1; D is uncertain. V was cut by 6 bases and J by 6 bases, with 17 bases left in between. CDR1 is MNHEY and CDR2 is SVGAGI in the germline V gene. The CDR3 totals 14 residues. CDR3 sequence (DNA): TGTGCCAGCAGGGAGAGTAAAAGAGGTTCTGAAGCTTTCTTT. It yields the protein CASRESKRGSEAFF.

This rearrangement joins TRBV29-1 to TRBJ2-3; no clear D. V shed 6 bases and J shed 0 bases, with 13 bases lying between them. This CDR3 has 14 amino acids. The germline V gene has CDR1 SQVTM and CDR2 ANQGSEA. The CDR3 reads CSVDGSPSTDTQYF. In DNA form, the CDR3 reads TGCAGCGTGGACGGCAGCCCCAGCACAGATACGCAGTATTTT.

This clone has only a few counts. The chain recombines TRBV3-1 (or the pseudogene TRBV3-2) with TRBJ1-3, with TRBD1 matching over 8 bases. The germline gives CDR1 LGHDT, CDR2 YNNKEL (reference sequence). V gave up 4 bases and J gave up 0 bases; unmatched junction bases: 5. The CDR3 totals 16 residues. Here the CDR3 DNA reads TGTGCCAGCAGCCTCGGGACAGGAAGCTCTGGAAACACCATATATTTT. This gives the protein CASSLGTGSSGNTIYF.

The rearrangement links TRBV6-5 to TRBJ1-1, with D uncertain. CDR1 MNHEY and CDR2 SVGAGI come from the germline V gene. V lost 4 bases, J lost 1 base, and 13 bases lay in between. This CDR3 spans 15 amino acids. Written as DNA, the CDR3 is TGTGCCAGCAGTTCATCCCGGGGATCGAACACTGAAGCTTTCTTT. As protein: CASSSSRGSNTEAFF.

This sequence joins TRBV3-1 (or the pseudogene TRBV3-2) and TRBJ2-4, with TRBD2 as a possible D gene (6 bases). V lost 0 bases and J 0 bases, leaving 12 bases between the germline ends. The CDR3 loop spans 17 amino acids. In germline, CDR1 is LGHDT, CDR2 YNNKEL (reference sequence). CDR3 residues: CASSQDLGGIAKNIQYF. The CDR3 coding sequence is TGTGCCAGCAGCCAAGATTTGGGAGGAATAGCCAAAAACATTCAGTACTTC.

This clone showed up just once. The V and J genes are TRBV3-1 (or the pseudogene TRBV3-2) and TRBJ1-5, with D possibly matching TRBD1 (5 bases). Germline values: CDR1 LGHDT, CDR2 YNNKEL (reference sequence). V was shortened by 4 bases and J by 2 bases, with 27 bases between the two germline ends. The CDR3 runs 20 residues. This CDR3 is CASSPAPGEQVQGGNQPQHF. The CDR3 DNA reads TGTGCCAGCAGCCCAGCACCAGGTGAACAAGTCCAAGGGGGCAATCAGCCCCAGCATTTT.

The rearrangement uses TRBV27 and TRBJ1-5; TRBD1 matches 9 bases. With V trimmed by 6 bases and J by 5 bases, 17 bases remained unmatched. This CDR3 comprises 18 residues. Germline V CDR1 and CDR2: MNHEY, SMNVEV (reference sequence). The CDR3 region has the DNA TGTGCCAGCAGCTACGCCCCGACCGGGACAGGGTTCTATCAGCCCCAGCATTTT. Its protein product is CASSYAPTGTGFYQPQHF.

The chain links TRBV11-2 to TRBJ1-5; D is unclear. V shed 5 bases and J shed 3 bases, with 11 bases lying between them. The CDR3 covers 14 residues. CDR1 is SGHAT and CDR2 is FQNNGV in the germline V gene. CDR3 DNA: TGTGCCAGCAGCCCCGGGGAGTTCAATCAGCCCCAGCATTTT. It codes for CASSPGEFNQPQHF.

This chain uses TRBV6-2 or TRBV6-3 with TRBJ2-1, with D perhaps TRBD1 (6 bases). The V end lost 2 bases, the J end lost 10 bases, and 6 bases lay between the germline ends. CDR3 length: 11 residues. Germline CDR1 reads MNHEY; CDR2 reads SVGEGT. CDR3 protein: CASSYGTEQFF. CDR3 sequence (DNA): TGTGCCAGCAGTTACGGGACAGAGCAGTTCTTC.

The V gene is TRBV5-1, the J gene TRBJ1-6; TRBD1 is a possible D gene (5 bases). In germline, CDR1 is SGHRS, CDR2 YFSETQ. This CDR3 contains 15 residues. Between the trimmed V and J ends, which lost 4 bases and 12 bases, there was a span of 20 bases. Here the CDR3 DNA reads TGCGCCAGCAGCCCCGAGCAGGGTTCCCTAGGACCCCTCCACTTT. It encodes CASSPEQGSLGPLHF.

DNA of the CDR3: TGTGCCAGCAGCTTAGCTTTCACCTCTGAAGCTTTCTTT. It specifies CASSLAFTSEAFF. V gene TRBV7-9 combines with J gene TRBJ1-1, with D unresolved. The CDR3 is made up of 13 amino acids. Trimming removed 0 bases at V and 6 bases at J, with 8 bases between. CDR1 SEHNR and CDR2 FQNEAQ come from the germline V gene (reference sequence).